The 30 T cell receptor beta chains presented below share a single source sample, sequenced in a study of cytomegalovirus exposure and HLA in healthy donors. PCR used 60 Vbeta primers and 13 Jbeta primers. The protocol was immunoSEQ multiplex PCR, while the TCRdb copy is restricted to in-frame clones and leaves out a portion. The profile shows about 190,000 clones, about four fifths of them singletons. Sequencing was done on a sample of PBMCs. All receptors derive from a man younger than 45 in good health and CMV-seropositive.

The genes are TRBV18 and TRBJ2-1; TRBD2 matches at 7 bases. The germline V gene encodes CDR1 KGHSH and CDR2 LQKENI. The CDR3 extends over 16 amino acids. After removal of 3 bases from V and 3 bases from J, the junction contained 8 bases not matched to a gene. CDR3 sequence: CASSPRVGGVYNEQFF. The CDR3 DNA is TGTGCCAGCTCACCTCGGGTGGGAGGGGTCTACAATGAGCAGTTCTTC.

This rearrangement joins TRBV6-5 to TRBJ1-5; no reliable D call. The CDR3 totals 14 residues. V lost 2 bases and J lost 3, with 8 bases in between. Germline V lookup: CDR1 MNHEY, CDR2 SVGAGI. CDR3 residues: CASSYAGYNQPQHF. In DNA, the CDR3 is TGTGCCAGCAGTTACGCGGGGTACAATCAGCCCCAGCATTTT.

The table lists this clone with a few counts. The V call is TRBV7-2, the J call TRBJ2-3; 12 bases line up with TRBD1. CDR3 length: 16 residues. J gave up 6 bases and V 3 bases, and 7 bases lay outside the gene matches. The germline V gene encodes CDR1 SGHTA and CDR2 FQGNSA. Here the CDR3 DNA reads TGTGCCAGCAGCTTTGCCGGGACAGGGGGCTTGGATACGCAGTATTTT. It encodes CASSFAGTGGLDTQYF. Looking up the rest from reference TRBV7-2 and TRBJ2-3 gives the full variable domain: GAGVSQSPSNKVTEKGKDVELRCDPISGHTALYWYRQSLGQGLEFLIYFQGNSAPDKSGLPSDRFSAERTGGSVSTLTIQRTQQEDSAVYLCASSFAGTGGLDTQYFGPGTRLTVL.

This chain links TRBV19 with TRBJ2-2; 12 bases align to TRBD2. This CDR3 contains 17 residues. The germline V gene has CDR1 LNHDA and CDR2 SQIVND (reference sequence). J was trimmed by 5 bases and V by 6 bases; bases with no gene match: 10. The CDR3 DNA follows: TGTGCCAGTAGAAGGGGAGGGGGGACTAGCGGGACCGGGGAGCTGTTTTTT. Its translation: CASRRGGGTSGTGELFF.

The rearrangement uses TRBV10-3 and TRBJ1-6; the D is unclear. Deletions cut 2 bases from V and 7 bases from J, with 9 bases between. Germline CDR1 reads ENHRY; CDR2 reads SYGVKD. The length of the CDR3 is 14 residues. The CDR3 sequence: CAISEGQPNSPLHF. For the CDR3, the DNA is TGTGCCATCAGTGAGGGGCAGCCCAATTCACCCCTCCACTTT.

The genes are TRBV19 and TRBJ1-1, with a weak D call TRBD1 (6 bases). Trimming took off 10 bases at V and 5 bases at J, with 11 bases between the two ends. The CDR3 length is 11 residues. Germline CDR1 is LNHDA and CDR2 is SQIVND (reference sequence). CDR3 DNA sequence: TGTGCCACCCAGGGGCTGACTGAAGCTTTCTTT. As protein: CATQGLTEAFF.

The chain carries TRBV6-5 and TRBJ2-1, with 8 positions matching TRBD2. V was clipped by 6 bases and J by 9 bases; unmatched bases: 7. The CDR3 spans 13 residues. Germline CDR1 is MNHEY and CDR2 is SVGAGI. CDR3 coding DNA: TGTGCCAGCAGCGACACTAGCGGAGGTGAGCAGTTCTTC. Translated: CASSDTSGGEQFF.

The V call is TRBV30, the J call TRBJ2-2, with 16 positions matching TRBD2. Unmatched junction bases numbered 7, after V lost 3 bases and J lost 6 bases. This CDR3 contains 17 residues. CDR1 and CDR2 from the germline V gene are GTSNPN and SVGIG (reference sequence). CDR3 sequence reads: CAWRTGLAGGHPGELFF. For the CDR3, the DNA is TGTGCCTGGAGGACGGGACTAGCGGGGGGGCATCCCGGGGAGCTGTTTTTT. The complete variable domain, with remaining parts taken from reference TRBV30 and TRBJ2-2, reads SQTIHQWPATLVQPVGSPLSLECTVEGTSNPNLYWYRQAAGRGLQLLFYSVGIGQISSEVPQNLSASRPQDRQFILSSKKLLLSDSGFYLCAWRTGLAGGHPGELFFGEGSRLTVL.

This sequence joins TRBV2 and TRBJ1-4; D may be TRBD1 (5 bases). Trimming cost V 5 bases and J 1 base, with 11 bases left between them. The CDR3 spans 15 residues. Germline CDR1 is SNHLY and CDR2 is FYNNEI. The CDR3 region is CASSLTGGTNEKLFF. The CDR3 DNA reads as TGTGCCAGCAGTCTTACCGGGGGAACTAATGAAAAACTGTTTTTT. Full variable domain (outside the CDR3, taken from reference TRBV2 and TRBJ1-4): EPEVTQTPSHQVTQMGQEVILRCVPISNHLYFYWYRQILGQKVEFLVSFYNNEISEKSEIFDDQFSVERPDGSNFTLKIRSTKLEDSAMYFCASSLTGGTNEKLFFGSGTQLSVL.

The chain employs TRBV10-3 and TRBJ2-3; tentative D call: TRBD1 (7 bases). V was trimmed by 10 bases and J by 4 bases, leaving 15 bases between them. Germline-derived CDR1 and CDR2 are ENHRY and SYGVKD. CDR3 size: 13 residues. The CDR3, as DNA: TGTGCCACCCGAGGAGGGGGCGCAGATACGCAGTATTTT. It encodes CATRGGGADTQYF.

This clone was seen a few times. This chain joins TRBV9 and TRBJ2-3; 8 bases map to TRBD2. Germline V gene sequence: CDR1 SGDLS, CDR2 YYNGEE. V shed 4 bases and J 5 bases; nucleotides not matched to a gene: 9. CDR3 length equals 15 residues. CDR3 region: CASSFRGGREDTQYF. DNA of the CDR3: TGTGCCAGCAGCTTCCGGGGGGGCCGAGAAGATACGCAGTATTTT.

The genes are TRBV5-1 and TRBJ1-3, with 10 bases matching TRBD1. The CDR3 spans 16 residues. The V gene's germline CDR1 is SGHRS and CDR2 YFSETQ. With V trimmed by 0 bases and J by 1 base, 1 base remained unmatched. The CDR3 coding sequence is TGCGCCAGCAGCTTGGGGACAGGGGGATCTGGAAACACCATATATTTT. As protein: CASSLGTGGSGNTIYF.

V usage is TRBV29-1 and J usage is TRBJ2-1, with D possibly being TRBD1 (5 bases). Trimming shortened V by 4 bases and J by 0 bases, and 16 bases separated the two germline ends. The CDR3 has 16 residues. The V gene's germline CDR1 is SQVTM and CDR2 ANQGSEA. The DNA for the CDR3 is TGCAGCGTTGTGGGCGGACGACAGAGCTCCTACAATGAGCAGTTCTTC. It codes for CSVVGGRQSSYNEQFF.

This clone was detected once. This CDR3 is CASSGSGSTDTQYF. The DNA for the CDR3 is TGTGCCAGCAGTGGAAGCGGGAGTACAGATACGCAGTATTTT. The chain employs TRBV25-1 and TRBJ2-3; 8 nucleotides agree with TRBD2. The germline gives CDR1 MGHDK, CDR2 SYGVNS. CDR3 size: 14 residues. Losses at the gene ends were 4 bases for V and 3 bases for J; bases not matched to a gene: 3.

The chain joins TRBV19 to TRBJ1-2; the D gene is possibly TRBD1 (5 bases). With 3 bases removed from V and 5 bases from J, the gap between germline ends came to 10 bases. Germline loops: CDR1 LNHDA, CDR2 SQIVND (reference sequence). The CDR3 spans 13 residues. The CDR3, as DNA: TGTGCCAGTAGTATTGCGACAGAATATGGCTACACCTTC. This gives the protein CASSIATEYGYTF.

This clone was seen only a few times. The chain recombines TRBV9 with TRBJ2-2; D may be TRBD2 (5 bases). There are 17 residues in the CDR3. The V end was cut by 4 bases, the J end by 6 bases, with 22 bases between. The germline V gene encodes CDR1 SGDLS and CDR2 YYNGEE. The chain's CDR3 is CASSPRTRLVGAGELFF. DNA for the CDR3: TGTGCCAGCAGCCCTCGGACTCGGCTAGTTGGGGCCGGGGAGCTGTTTTTT.

This clone was observed a few times. The V and J genes are TRBV5-8 and TRBJ1-2, with unresolved D. From germline, CDR1 is SGHTS and CDR2 YDEGEE. The ends were cut back, 1 base at V and 3 bases at J, with 10 bases in the middle. The CDR3 length is 14 residues. DNA of the CDR3: TGTGCCAGCAGCTTGCGGGGTGTGGACTATGGCTACACCTTC. The encoded protein is CASSLRGVDYGYTF.

As DNA, the CDR3 is TGTGCCAGTAGTTATATGACATCCTCTGAGCAGTACTTC. Residues: CASSYMTSSEQYF. The rearrangement uses TRBV19 and TRBJ2-7; D is undetermined. V lost 5 bases to trimming and J lost 7 bases, with 15 bases between them. The CDR3 has 13 residues. The germline V gene encodes CDR1 LNHDA and CDR2 SQIVND (reference sequence).

The V and J genes are TRBV13 and TRBJ2-5; D may be TRBD1 (6 bases). Trimming took 4 bases from V and 0 from J, leaving 12 bases between them. The V gene's germline CDR1 is PRHDT and CDR2 FYEKMQ (reference sequence). This CDR3 has 15 residues. The CDR3, as DNA: TGTGCCAGCAGCTGGAGAGACAGGTACCAAGAGACCCAGTACTTC. Translation gives CASSWRDRYQETQYF.

The chain uses TRBV7-9 and TRBJ1-6; 7 positions agree with TRBD1. This CDR3 is 15 amino acids long. J lost 9 bases, V lost 1 base, and 6 bases had no gene match. CDR1 SEHNR and CDR2 FQNEAQ come from the germline V gene (reference sequence). This chain's CDR3 is CASSLEGQKLSPLHF. CDR3 DNA sequence: TGTGCCAGCAGCTTAGAGGGACAGAAGCTTTCACCCCTCCACTTT.

This clone was detected only a few times. V is TRBV2 and J is TRBJ1-3, with D possibly being TRBD1 (5 bases). The V end lost 6 bases, the J end lost 0 bases, and 12 bases lay between the germline ends. The CDR3 is made up of 15 amino acids. The germline V gene has CDR1 SNHLY and CDR2 FYNNEI. CDR3 loop: CASRYGHLSGNTIYF. The DNA for the CDR3 is TGTGCCAGCAGGTATGGACACCTCTCTGGAAACACCATATATTTT.

The genes are TRBV9 and TRBJ2-1, with 7 bases fitting TRBD1. The CDR3 extends over 16 amino acids. Unmatched junction bases numbered 15, after V lost 4 bases and J lost 8 bases. The germline V gene has CDR1 SGDLS and CDR2 YYNGEE. The chain's CDR3 is CASSPTLGTAWDEQFF. The CDR3 bases are TGTGCCAGCAGCCCTACCCTCGGGACAGCTTGGGATGAGCAGTTCTTC.

This clone was detected a few times. The rearrangement uses TRBV19 and TRBJ1-6; D might be TRBD1 (5 bases). This CDR3 is built from 15 residues. The V gene lost 5 bases and the J gene lost 3 bases, with 11 bases spanning the gap. Per the germline V gene, CDR1 is LNHDA and CDR2 is SQIVND (reference sequence). The DNA for the CDR3 is TGTGCCAGTAGTGAGGGGACTCACTATAATTCACCCCTCCACTTT. This sequence encodes CASSEGTHYNSPLHF.

CDR3 region: CASSLNQGGTEAFF. In DNA form, the CDR3 reads TGTGCCAGCAGCTTAAACCAGGGGGGAACTGAAGCTTTCTTT. The chain is built from TRBV7-2 and TRBJ1-1, with 7 bases aligning to TRBD1. The CDR3 extends over 14 amino acids. Per the germline V gene, CDR1 is SGHTA and CDR2 is FQGNSA. The V segment lost 2 bases and the J segment 5 bases; nucleotides outside the gene matches: 5.

The chain uses TRBV4-2 and TRBJ1-2; TRBD1 matches 9 bases. The CDR3 spans 16 residues. The germline V gene encodes CDR1 LGHNA and CDR2 YNFKEQ. The ends lost 1 base at V and 4 bases at J; junction bases unmatched: 7. This chain's CDR3 is CASSQVRTGEGYGYTF. The CDR3 DNA is TGTGCCAGCAGCCAAGTCCGGACAGGGGAGGGCTATGGCTACACCTTC.

The J gene is TRBJ2-5, the V gene TRBV5-1, with D tentatively TRBD2 (6 bases). The J call may be wrong; the DNA end is better matched by TRBJ2-7. The CDR3 runs 12 residues. Germline V CDR1 and CDR2: SGHRS, YFSETQ. This CDR3 is CASSRRAYEQYF. The CDR3 DNA reads as TGCGCCAGCAGCAGGAGGGCCTACGAGCAGTACTTC.

On this clone itself: One end of the junction varies from germline; a read error may be responsible. The rearrangement joins TRBV5-1 to TRBJ1-1; D is unresolved. The CDR3 length is 14 residues. Germline V gives CDR1 SGHRS, CDR2 YFSETQ. CDR3 region: CASSLSQMNTETFF. DNA of the CDR3: TGCGCCAGCAGCTTGTCACAGATGAACACTGAAACTTTCTTT.

About this clone itself: Mismatch with germline at one junction end may stem from a read error. This chain links TRBV7-7 with TRBJ2-2, with 7 bases identical to TRBD2. The CDR3 consists of 17 residues. Germline CDR1 is SSHAT and CDR2 is FNYEAQ (reference sequence). The CDR3 is CASSPGAGTINTGELFF. The CDR3, as DNA: TGTGCTAGCAGCCCCGGGGCCGGGACTATTAACACCGGGGAGCTGTTTTTT.

The chain joins TRBV4-2 to TRBJ2-3; perhaps TRBD1 as D (6 bases). Trimming removed 0 bases at V and 3 bases at J, with 16 bases between. CDR1 is LGHNA and CDR2 is YNFKEQ in the germline V gene. This CDR3 contains 17 residues. In DNA form, the CDR3 reads TGTGCCAGCAGCCAAGAAGTTCGAGCGAGGGGGACAGATACGCAGTATTTT. Its translation: CASSQEVRARGTDTQYF.

In its sample, this clone was seen once. The chain recombines TRBV18 with TRBJ2-2; 7 nucleotides match TRBD2. The CDR3 loop spans 17 amino acids. With 2 bases clipped from V and 6 bases from J, the junction kept 12 bases outside the gene matches. Germline CDR1 is KGHSH and CDR2 is LQKENI. DNA of the CDR3: TGTGCCAGCTCACCATCAGGACGGACGGCGGGGGCCGGGGAGCTGTTTTTT. This translates into CASSPSGRTAGAGELFF.